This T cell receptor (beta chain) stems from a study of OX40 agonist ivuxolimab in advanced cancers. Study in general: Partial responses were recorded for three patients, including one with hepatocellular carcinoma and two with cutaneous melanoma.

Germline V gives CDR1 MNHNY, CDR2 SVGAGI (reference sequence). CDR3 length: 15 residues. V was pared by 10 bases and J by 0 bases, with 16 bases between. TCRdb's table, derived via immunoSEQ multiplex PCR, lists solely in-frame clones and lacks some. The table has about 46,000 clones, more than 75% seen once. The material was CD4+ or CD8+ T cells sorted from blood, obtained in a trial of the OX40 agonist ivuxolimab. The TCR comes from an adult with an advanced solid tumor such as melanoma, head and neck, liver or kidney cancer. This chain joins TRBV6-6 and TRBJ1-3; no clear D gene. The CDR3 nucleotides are TGTGCCACCGAAGAAGGGTTCAGCTCTGGAAACACCATATATTTT. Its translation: CATEEGFSSGNTIYF.